The next 23 T cell receptor beta chains were all read from a single sample in a study of CD8+ T cells in alopecia areata. TCR sequencing used cDNA made by reverse transcription of extracted RNA. Clones were read by immunoSEQ multiplex PCR, and TCRdb kept only the in-frame ones, dropping some. The sample has around 130,000 clones, 58% seen once; the top ten hold 4.5%. Source: CD4+ T cells sorted from blood, taken at week 0. These receptor sequences come from a human donor with alopecia areata.

The chain employs TRBV7-2 and TRBJ2-5; 8 nucleotides line up with TRBD2. Germline assignment: CDR1 SGHTA and CDR2 FQGNSA. CDR3 length equals 16 residues. J was trimmed by 2 bases and V by 3 bases; bases with no gene match: 8. The CDR3 region is CASSLSGGWEQETQYF. The DNA for the CDR3 is TGTGCCAGCAGCTTGAGCGGGGGATGGGAACAAGAGACCCAGTACTTC.

V gene TRBV7-2 combines with J gene TRBJ1-4; D remains unclear. The ends were cut back, 5 bases at V and 0 bases at J, with 7 bases in the middle. Germline CDR1 is SGHTA and CDR2 is FQGNSA. The CDR3 covers 14 residues. The CDR3 nucleotides are TGTGCCAGCAGCCTAAGAGCAACTAATGAAAAACTGTTTTTT. This gives the protein CASSLRATNEKLFF.

The chain has TRBV30 and TRBJ2-1, with D perhaps TRBD2 (5 bases). Trimming left V 4 bases short and J 4 bases short, with 14 bases between. From germline, CDR1 is GTSNPN and CDR2 SVGIG (reference sequence). This CDR3 contains 14 residues. The CDR3 bases are TGTGCCTGGACCCGGACTTCCCTTTACAATGAGCAGTTCTTC. Its translation: CAWTRTSLYNEQFF.

The table lists this clone with a few counts. This chain links TRBV5-1 with TRBJ2-7; 14 bases align to TRBD2. The CDR3 is 15 amino acids. CDR1 and CDR2 from the germline V gene are SGHRS and YFSETQ. V was pared by 4 bases and J by 5 bases, with 5 bases of the junction left unmatched. CDR3 DNA sequence: TGCGCCAGCAGCACGACTAGCGGGGGGGCGGACGAGCAGTACTTC. This codes for CASSTTSGGADEQYF.

The rearrangement uses TRBV5-1 and TRBJ2-3, with D hard to call. Germline CDR1 SGHRS, CDR2 YFSETQ. The CDR3 length is 14 residues. Trimming cost V 0 bases and J 6 bases, with 11 bases left between them. The CDR3: CASSLEISGDTQYF. The CDR3 DNA reads TGCGCCAGCAGCTTGGAGATTTCTGGGGATACGCAGTATTTT.

A few counts support this clone. The chain joins TRBV4-3 to TRBJ2-1; tentative D call: TRBD1 (5 bases). CDR3 length equals 14 residues. The V gene lost 3 bases and the J gene lost 5 bases, with 11 bases spanning the gap. Germline loops: CDR1 LGHNA, CDR2 YSLEER. The CDR3 DNA reads TGCGCCAGCAGCCAGAGCTTCAGGGACAATGAGCAGTTCTTC. Amino acid sequence: CASSQSFRDNEQFF.

In its sample, this clone was seen a few times. This chain links TRBV11-2 with TRBJ2-1; D is possibly TRBD1 or TRBD2 (5 bases each). Germline CDR1 reads SGHAT; CDR2 reads FQNNGV. V was cut by 6 bases and J by 4 bases, with 19 bases left in between. The CDR3 covers 16 residues. The CDR3 sequence: CASSPTRDGAYNEQFF. As DNA, the CDR3 is TGTGCCAGCAGTCCTACCCGGGACGGGGCTTACAATGAGCAGTTCTTC.

The V and J genes are TRBV30 and TRBJ2-1; 13 bases are shared with TRBD2. Germline V gene sequence: CDR1 GTSNPN, CDR2 SVGIG (reference sequence). The CDR3 consists of 15 residues. V lost 2 bases to trimming and J lost 8 bases; unmatched junction nucleotides: 6. The CDR3 nucleotides read TGTGCCTGGAGTACCGGGACTAGCGGGAAGCATGAGCAGTTCTTC. Amino acid sequence: CAWSTGTSGKHEQFF.

In this sample, this clone turned up a few times. The gene calls are TRBV14 and TRBJ2-2, with 9 bases matching TRBD2. J was trimmed by 2 bases and V by 1 base; bases with no gene match: 2. The CDR3 runs 16 residues. The germline V gene has CDR1 SGHDN and CDR2 FVKESK. The CDR3 loop is CASSQVAGVNTGELFF. The DNA of the CDR3 is TGTGCCAGCAGCCAAGTAGCGGGGGTCAACACCGGGGAGCTGTTTTTT.

V is TRBV28 and J is TRBJ1-2; 8 nucleotides agree with TRBD1. This CDR3 is built from 16 residues. Germline V gives CDR1 MDHEN, CDR2 SYDVKM. The ends lost 5 bases at V and 0 bases at J; junction bases unmatched: 8. CDR3: CASSPDRGLANYGYTF. The CDR3 DNA reads as TGTGCCAGCAGTCCAGACAGGGGCTTAGCTAACTATGGCTACACCTTC.

This clone was counted only a few times. The rearrangement links TRBV5-4 to TRBJ1-2; D not certain. The V gene lost 4 bases and the J gene lost 2 bases, with 9 bases spanning the gap. The CDR3 runs 13 residues. CDR1 and CDR2 from the germline V gene are SGHNT and YYREEE (reference sequence). The CDR3 nucleotides are TGTGCCAGCAGCCTCACAGCAAACTATGGCTACACCTTC. As protein: CASSLTANYGYTF.

The V call is TRBV6-5, the J call TRBJ2-7; a weak D match, TRBD2 (6 bases). From germline, CDR1 is MNHEY and CDR2 SVGAGI. This CDR3 comprises 14 residues. V was clipped by 5 bases and J by 6 bases, with 17 bases between them. The chain's CDR3 is CASSRGGELSEQYF. DNA of the CDR3: TGTGCCAGCAGTCGGGGCGGGGAGTTAAGCGAGCAGTACTTC.

The V call is TRBV15, the J call TRBJ2-7; TRBD1 aligns across 9 bases. Looked up from germline, CDR1 is LNHNV and CDR2 is YYDKDF (reference sequence). V shed 0 bases and J 2 bases; nucleotides not matched to a gene: 2. CDR3 length equals 15 residues. The CDR3 DNA is TGTGCCACCAGCAGAGATAGGACAGGGGCCTACGAGCAGTACTTC. It encodes CATSRDRTGAYEQYF.

V and J are TRBV9 and TRBJ2-3; D gene ambiguous. Germline V gene lookup returns CDR1 SGDLS and CDR2 YYNGEE. This CDR3 spans 14 amino acids. Deletions cut 4 bases from V and 2 bases from J, with 11 bases between. CDR3 DNA sequence: TGTGCCAGCAGCCCCGAGACAATCACAGATACGCAGTATTTT. This gives the protein CASSPETITDTQYF.

This clone was seen only once. V and J are TRBV6-1 and TRBJ2-7; tentative D call: TRBD2 (6 bases). Germline lookup yields CDR1 MNHNS and CDR2 SASEGT. Trimming took 2 bases from V and 0 from J, leaving 17 bases between them. This CDR3 spans 17 amino acids. The CDR3, as DNA: TGTGCCAGCAGTGAATTTGAAGGAGGGTCCCACTCCTACGAGCAGTACTTC. Its protein product is CASSEFEGGSHSYEQYF.

The V call is TRBV18, the J call TRBJ2-3; possibly TRBD1 for D (5 bases). The CDR3 sequence is 15 residues long. The V end was cut by 1 base, the J end by 1 base, with 9 bases between. CDR1 is KGHSH, CDR2 LQKENI, per germline. CDR3: CASSPQQARTDTQYF. DNA of the CDR3: TGTGCCAGCTCACCACAACAGGCCCGCACAGATACGCAGTATTTT.

The chain employs TRBV7-8 and TRBJ2-5; tentatively, D is TRBD2 (6 bases). This CDR3 is 13 amino acids long. Trimming left V 2 bases short and J 5 bases short, with 9 bases between. CDR1 and CDR2 (germline): SGHVS, FQNEAQ. This chain's CDR3 is CASSLSGRETQYF. The DNA for the CDR3 is TGTGCCAGCAGCTTATCAGGGAGGGAGACCCAGTACTTC. Drawing the rest from reference TRBV7-8 and TRBJ2-5, the complete variable domain is GAGVSQSPRYKVAKRGQDVALRCDPISGHVSLFWYQQALGQGPEFLTYFQNEAQLDKSGLPSDRFFAERPEGSVSTLKIQRTQQEDSAVYLCASSLSGRETQYFGPGTRLLVL.

This clone has just a few counts. This same CDR3 is encoded by further DNA sequences in the sample. The genes are TRBV5-1 and TRBJ2-5, with 7 bases fitting TRBD1. With V trimmed by 0 bases and J by 4 bases, 0 bases remained unmatched. The CDR3 has 13 amino acids. Looked up from germline, CDR1 is SGHRS and CDR2 is YFSETQ. CDR3 protein: CASSLDRGETQYF. The CDR3 DNA is TGCGCCAGCAGCTTGGACAGGGGAGAGACCCAGTACTTC.

V and J are TRBV6-5 and TRBJ1-6; the match to TRBD1 covers 8 bases. Germline trimming cut 3 bases from V and 2 bases from J; bases unmatched to any gene: 3. The germline gives CDR1 MNHEY, CDR2 SVGAGI. This CDR3 is built from 16 residues. For the CDR3, the DNA is TGTGCCAGCAGTTATCGGACAGGGACCTATAATTCACCCCTCCACTTT. Its translation is CASSYRTGTYNSPLHF.

The CDR3 nucleotides are TGTGCCAGCAGCCAAGACGCGGATTATGGCTACACCTTC. It is translated as CASSQDADYGYTF. The rearrangement uses TRBV7-2 and TRBJ1-2; D is unclear. Germline V lookup: CDR1 SGHTA, CDR2 FQGNSA. The CDR3 sequence is 13 residues long. Trimming left V 5 bases short and J 5 bases short, with 12 bases between.

This sequence joins TRBV5-1 and TRBJ2-3, with unresolved D. Trimming stripped 0 bases from V and 0 bases from J, with 11 bases between. There are 16 residues in the CDR3. Per the germline V gene, CDR1 is SGHRS and CDR2 is YFSETQ. The DNA of the CDR3 is TGCGCCAGCAGCTTGGATGCCGGTTCTAGCACAGATACGCAGTATTTT. Translation: CASSLDAGSSTDTQYF.

The chain employs TRBV30 and TRBJ1-2; D uncertain. Trimming shortened V by 4 bases and J by 2 bases, and 8 bases separated the two germline ends. Germline V gene lookup returns CDR1 GTSNPN and CDR2 SVGIG (reference sequence). This CDR3 has 12 residues. This CDR3 is CAWTGRNYGYTF. Here the CDR3 DNA reads TGTGCCTGGACAGGTCGAAACTATGGCTACACCTTC.

This clone was seen a few times. The chain uses TRBV28 and TRBJ2-7; maybe TRBD1 (6 bases). The germline gives CDR1 MDHEN, CDR2 SYDVKM. The CDR3 extends over 17 amino acids. The ends were cut back, 3 bases at V and 5 bases at J, with 23 bases in the middle. CDR3 sequence (DNA): TGTGCCAGCAGTTTCCTTTTTATTCAGGGGAGCGGCCACGAGCAGTACTTC. It codes for CASSFLFIQGSGHEQYF.